The next 16 T cell receptor beta chains were all read from a single sample in a study of shared clonotypes between healthy human individuals. The protocol was immunoSEQ multiplex PCR, while the TCRdb copy is restricted to in-frame clones and leaves out a portion. The sample has over 1.4 million clones, around 97% seen once. Sequencing was done on a sample of naive CD4+ T cells sorted from blood. The subset: CD45RA+ positively selected. The receptor set was obtained from a man aged 25 to 40 in good health.

This chain joins TRBV5-4 and TRBJ2-3; 11 nucleotides line up with TRBD2. This CDR3 region has 17 residues. J lost 3 bases, V lost 5 bases, and 11 bases had no gene match. The germline V gene has CDR1 SGHNT and CDR2 YYREEE (reference sequence). The CDR3 spells CASSSRLAGTSTDTQYF. DNA for the CDR3: TGTGCCAGCAGTTCCAGACTAGCGGGAACGTCGACAGATACGCAGTATTTT.

V gene TRBV18 combines with J gene TRBJ1-2; D is uncertain. Germline CDR1 is KGHSH and CDR2 is LQKENI. CDR3 size: 15 residues. Deletions cut 1 base from V and 3 bases from J, with 12 bases between. The CDR3 loop is CASSPRVSSDYGYTF. CDR3 bases: TGTGCCAGCTCACCACGAGTCAGTTCGGACTATGGCTACACCTTC. The complete variable domain, with remaining parts taken from reference TRBV18 and TRBJ1-2, reads NAGVMQNPRHLVRRRGQEARLRCSPMKGHSHVYWYRQLPEEGLKFMVYLQKENIIDESGMPKERFSAEFPKEGPSILRIQQVVRGDSAAYFCASSPRVSSDYGYTFGSGTRLTVV.

The chain is built from TRBV6-5 and TRBJ1-4; D uncertain. V lost 2 bases, J lost 1 base, and 5 bases lay in between. The germline gives CDR1 MNHEY, CDR2 SVGAGI. The CDR3 totals 14 residues. CDR3 sequence reads: CASSYVGTNEKLFF. CDR3 in DNA: TGTGCCAGCAGTTACGTTGGAACTAATGAAAAACTGTTTTTT.

The CDR3 region has the DNA TGTGCCAGCAGCGTAGGGCTAGCGGGATCAGACAATGAGCAGTTCTTC. Amino acid sequence: CASSVGLAGSDNEQFF. The V call is TRBV9, the J call TRBJ2-1; TRBD2 matches 9 bases. V gave up 0 bases and J gave up 5 bases; unmatched junction bases: 6. Germline CDR1 and CDR2: SGDLS and YYNGEE. The CDR3 runs 16 residues.

This clone has a single count. The V and J genes are TRBV27 and TRBJ1-1; TRBD1 aligns across 7 bases. Germline-derived CDR1 and CDR2 are MNHEY and SMNVEV (reference sequence). J was trimmed by 4 bases and V by 3 bases; bases with no gene match: 5. The CDR3 spans 14 residues. The CDR3 nucleotides are TGTGCCAGCAGTTTGGGGGACAGTTTCACTGAAGCTTTCTTT. This encodes CASSLGDSFTEAFF.

The chain joins TRBV5-6 to TRBJ2-7; 7 bases map to TRBD1. V was clipped by 0 bases and J by 6 bases; unmatched bases: 0. CDR3 length: 12 amino acids. CDR1 and CDR2 from the germline V gene are SGHDT and YYEEEE. CDR3 sequence: CASSLDRGEQYF. CDR3 coding DNA: TGTGCCAGCAGCTTGGACAGGGGCGAGCAGTACTTC.

The table lists this clone with a count of one. CDR3 region: CASSFSRGHFEYEQYF. The CDR3 nucleotides are TGTGCCAGCAGCTTTTCCAGGGGGCATTTTGAGTACGAGCAGTACTTC. This rearrangement joins TRBV7-2 to TRBJ2-7, with 8 bases aligning to TRBD1. CDR3 size: 16 residues. CDR1 and CDR2 from the germline V gene are SGHTA and FQGNSA. With V trimmed by 3 bases and J by 4 bases, 11 bases remained unmatched.

The chain links TRBV28 to TRBJ1-4, with a possible D match to TRBD1 (6 bases). Germline V gene data show CDR1 as MDHEN and CDR2 as SYDVKM. The V end was cut by 6 bases, the J end by 7 bases, with 15 bases between. The CDR3 extends over 14 amino acids. The CDR3 DNA sequence: TGTGCCAGCAGAATCCAGGGGAGAGGTGAAAAACTGTTTTTT. Its translation: CASRIQGRGEKLFF. Full variable domain (outside the CDR3, taken from reference TRBV28 and TRBJ1-4): DVKVTQSSRYLVKRTGEKVFLECVQDMDHENMFWYRQDPGLGLRLIYFSYDVKMKEKGDIPEGYSVSREKKERFSLILESASTNQTSMYLCASRIQGRGEKLFFGSGTQLSVL.

The chain recombines TRBV7-3 with TRBJ2-1; no firm D call. Germline values: CDR1 SGHTA, CDR2 FQGTGA. The germline V and J ends were trimmed by 6 bases and 0 bases, with 15 bases remaining between them. This CDR3 comprises 16 residues. CDR3 protein: CASSYSRTSSYNEQFF. CDR3 bases: TGTGCCAGCAGTTATAGCAGAACAAGCTCCTACAATGAGCAGTTCTTC.

The V call is TRBV10-1, the J call TRBJ2-1, with 12 bases identical to TRBD2. Trimming cost V 2 bases and J 12 bases; bases outside gene matches: 8. Germline V gene data show CDR1 as WNHNN and CDR2 as SYGVQD (reference sequence). The CDR3 is made up of 15 amino acids. Written as DNA, the CDR3 is TGCGCCAGCAGTGAGACTAGCGGGAGGCCTCTTAGGCAGTTCTTC. It yields the protein CASSETSGRPLRQFF.

This clone was detected only once. J is TRBJ1-6 and V is TRBV2, with D perhaps TRBD1 (6 bases). The germline gives CDR1 SNHLY, CDR2 FYNNEI. V lost 10 bases, J lost 6 bases, and 22 bases lay in between. The CDR3 has 16 residues. The CDR3 sequence is CATGVRGGAVNSPLHF. CDR3 bases: TGTGCCACCGGAGTAAGGGGGGGGGCAGTTAATTCACCCCTCCACTTT. The whole variable domain, filled in from reference TRBV2 and TRBJ1-6, reads EPEVTQTPSHQVTQMGQEVILRCVPISNHLYFYWYRQILGQKVEFLVSFYNNEISEKSEIFDDQFSVERPDGSNFTLKIRSTKLEDSAMYFCATGVRGGAVNSPLHFGNGTRLTVT.

The rearrangement uses TRBV21-1 and TRBJ1-5; the D call in the table, TRBD1, was not verified against the DNA. TRBV21-1 is a pseudogene segment. The CDR3 contains 17 residues. CDR3 DNA: TGTGCCAGCAGCTTTCTTCGTGCAAGGGACAGTGATCAGCCCCAGCATTTT. This gives the protein CASSFLRARDSDQPQHF.

The V and J genes are TRBV27 and TRBJ2-3; D is unclear. The CDR3 has 16 residues. Trimming removed 3 bases at V and 1 base at J, with 14 bases between. Germline CDR1 MNHEY, CDR2 SMNVEV (reference sequence). In nucleotides, the CDR3 is TGTGCCAGCAGTTTTGGCGGAGCCGACCGCACAGATACGCAGTATTTT. Translation gives CASSFGGADRTDTQYF.

The table lists this clone with a count of one. This chain links TRBV18 with TRBJ2-4; the D gene is possibly TRBD2 (6 bases). CDR1 and CDR2 from the germline V gene are KGHSH and LQKENI. The V gene lost 0 bases and the J gene lost 5 bases, with 11 bases spanning the gap. This CDR3 comprises 15 residues. As DNA, the CDR3 is TGTGCCAGCTCACCACCGAGCGGGTACCAAAACATTCAGTACTTC. Amino acids: CASSPPSGYQNIQYF.

DNA of the CDR3: TGCGCCAGCAGCCCCTGGTCAAAAACGAACACTGAAGCTTTCTTT. It translates to CASSPWSKTNTEAFF. V usage is TRBV5-1 and J usage is TRBJ1-1, with D unclear. Trimming removed 4 bases from V and 1 base from J, with 14 bases in between. Germline V gene lookup returns CDR1 SGHRS and CDR2 YFSETQ. The CDR3 runs to 15 residues.

CDR3: CASSFGGGDQPQHF. In nucleotides, the CDR3 is TGTGCCAGCAGTTTCGGGGGAGGGGATCAGCCCCAGCATTTT. This chain uses TRBV28 with TRBJ1-5; weak D call: TRBD1 (5 bases). Germline V gene sequence: CDR1 MDHEN, CDR2 SYDVKM. This CDR3 region has 14 residues. V was trimmed by 3 bases and J by 5 bases, leaving 11 bases between them. The complete variable domain, with remaining parts taken from reference TRBV28 and TRBJ1-5, reads DVKVTQSSRYLVKRTGEKVFLECVQDMDHENMFWYRQDPGLGLRLIYFSYDVKMKEKGDIPEGYSVSREKKERFSLILESASTNQTSMYLCASSFGGGDQPQHFGDGTRLSIL.